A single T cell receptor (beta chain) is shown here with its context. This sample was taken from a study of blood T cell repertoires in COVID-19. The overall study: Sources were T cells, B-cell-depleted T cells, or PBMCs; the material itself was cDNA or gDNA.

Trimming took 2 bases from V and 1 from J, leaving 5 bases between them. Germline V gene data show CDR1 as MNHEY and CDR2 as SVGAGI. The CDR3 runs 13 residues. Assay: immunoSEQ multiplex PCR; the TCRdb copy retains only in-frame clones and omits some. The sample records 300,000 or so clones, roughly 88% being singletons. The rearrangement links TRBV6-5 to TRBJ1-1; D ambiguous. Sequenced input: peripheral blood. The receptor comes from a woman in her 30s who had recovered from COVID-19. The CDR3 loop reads CASSYGQNTEAFF. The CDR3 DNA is TGTGCCAGCAGTTACGGGCAGAACACTGAAGCTTTCTTT.